This T cell receptor beta chain was captured by sequencing in a study of identifying expanded T cells in peripheral blood. Whole-study results and caveats: Differentially abundant clones: 1 to 1.5 between replicates, around 17 at roughly 13 days, less than 20 at four. Across healthy donors, higher total template counts meant significantly greater approximately two-week count variance.

V was cut by 4 bases and J by 5 bases, with 6 bases left in between. Germline V gives CDR1 LGHNA, CDR2 YNFKEQ. This CDR3 contains 12 residues. Collection occurred without any documented infections or immune events in donors. Comment on this clone: Its antigen is not known.

Profiling relied on immunoSEQ multiplex PCR, and the TCRdb table lists in-frame clones only, not all of them. The sample lists 90,000 to 100,000 clones, 88% seen once, with 5.5% to 6% in the top ten. This receptor was taken from a person between 18 and 70 years old in good health. This chain uses TRBV4-2 with TRBJ2-1; D unresolved. Sequencing was carried out using blood. This CDR3 reads CASSLIHNEQFF. The CDR3 bases are TGTGCCAGCAGCCTAATTCACAATGAGCAGTTCTTC.